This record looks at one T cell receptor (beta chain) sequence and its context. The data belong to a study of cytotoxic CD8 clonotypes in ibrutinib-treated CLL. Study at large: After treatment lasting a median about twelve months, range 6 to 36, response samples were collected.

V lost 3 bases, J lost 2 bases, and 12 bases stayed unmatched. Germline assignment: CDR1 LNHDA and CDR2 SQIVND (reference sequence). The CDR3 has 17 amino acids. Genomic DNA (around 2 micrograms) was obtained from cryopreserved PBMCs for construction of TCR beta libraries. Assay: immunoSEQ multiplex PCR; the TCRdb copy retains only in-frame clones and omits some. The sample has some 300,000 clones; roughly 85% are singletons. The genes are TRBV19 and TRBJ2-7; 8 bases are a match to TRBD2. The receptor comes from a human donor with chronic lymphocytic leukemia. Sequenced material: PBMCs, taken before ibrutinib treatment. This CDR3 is CASSIVAHRTSTYEQYF. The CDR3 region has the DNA TGTGCCAGTAGTATCGTCGCCCATCGGACTAGCACCTACGAGCAGTACTTC.